This TCR beta chain comes out of a study of naive and memory T cell subsets (dated by TCRdb to about 2017). General notes on the study: Sorted naive and memory T cell subsets from peripheral blood were analyzed in the study using a UMI-based, open-source pipeline for TCR alpha and beta sequencing. Complete agreement was observed between the functional CMV T cell responses and the IgG serology results. RNA was DNase-treated and reverse transcribed with TCR constant-region primers, mostly using SuperScript III.

This clonotype came up a few times. Its specific antigen is unknown. No much larger clone is present one base from it, and per-base qualities are unavailable. Library creation used UMI-ligation and nested PCR. To cover both TRBC1 and TRBC2, the beta constant-region primer consisted of an equimolar mix of two oligonucleotides. The ligated cDNA went through four rounds of PCR with nested alpha and beta constant-region primers together with the SP2 primer. A single-stranded oligonucleotide bearing the SP2 primer plus a 12-nucleotide UMI was ligated onto the 3' end of the cDNA by T4 RNA ligase 1. Incubation of the ligation reaction lasted roughly 20-25 hours at 16 degrees C. To avoid over-amplification, PCR2 was usually performed as a SYBR Green qPCR and halted once a predetermined threshold was reached. Apart from the first purification, every purification step used Agencourt AMPure XP magnetic beads. Libraries were quantified by Qubit and checked on a TapeStation, with a main peak expected near 650 bp. Pooled libraries were sequenced on an Illumina MiSeq using v2 2x251 paired-end kits, and typically roughly 0.95-2.2 million reads were obtained per sample. Each sample library was pooled at about 4.4 nM, and about 5-7% PhiX was included to improve cluster recognition. In the paper's pipeline: Decombinator assigned V and J genes to Demultiplexor-processed FASTQ reads by tag matching, allowing a single base-pair mismatch. UMIs were used by Collapsinator to correct both sequencing errors and frequency errors arising from PCR heterogeneity. CDR3Translator translated TCRs and extracted CDR3s from the conserved cysteine to the FGXG phenylalanine, flagging non-productive sequences. Gini, Shannon entropy and inverse Simpson indices were calculated on repertoires that had been subsampled to equal numbers of UMI-defined TCRs. Within the linear range, a power law was fitted by maximum likelihood to the distributions of clonotype abundance. On one naive CD8 sample, the pipeline and MIGEC gave similar UMI counts, unique TCR numbers and clonal distributions. In one analysis, naive TCRs that were also found in any memory subset of the same donor were excluded from the naive repertoire. A set of roughly 7,000 CMV-associated CDR3 sequences, compiled from VDJdb and a published dataset, was used to search the repertoires. TCRdb reworked the public reads: Q25 trimming with fastp, MiXCR clone assembly, productive beta chains retained. One record per CDR3 amino acid sequence lists the most common genes and DNA. V and J calls and clone size were set by TCRdb, not the authors. The sample table contains some 82,000 distinct CDR3 sequences; only one count was recorded for approximately 11% of them. In total, the top ten clones hold just over 0.13% of the sample.

From the second PCR step on, the TCR alpha and beta chain libraries were amplified in separate reactions. The CMV status of each donor was determined by measuring IFNgamma production from CD4+ T cells after fresh PBMCs had been stimulated overnight with CMV viral lysate. CD4 T cells were positively selected using Miltenyi beads, after which CD8 T cells were positively selected from the CD4-negative fraction. Cells stained for CD3, CD4, CD8, CD45RA, CD27 and a live/dead dye were sorted on a BD Aria II into four subsets by CD45RA and CD27. Blood came from a few healthy volunteers, each fractionated into CD4 and CD8 T cells and then into four differentiation subsets. About 0.13 L of peripheral blood was collected from each donor, and PBMC were isolated from the blood using Ficoll-Paque PLUS density-gradient centrifugation. The sorted cells were lysed in RLT buffer, after which RNA was extracted using a Qiagen RNeasy kit and kept at -80 degrees C.

Broader findings and caveats from the paper: RNA-based TCR counts may be influenced by expression changes linked to T cell activation and differentiation. Single alpha or beta chain sequences, rather than paired alpha/beta receptors, were used to define clonotypes. After error correction, only a single occurrence was seen for over 90% of naive TCR sequences, so much steeper abundance distributions were produced than in memory subsets. The repertoire findings for the naive and memory subsets could not be validated, as no ground truth was available. TCR abundance followed a power law whose exponent differed between naive and memory subsets but was consistent across the three individuals. A few larger clonotypes were found in naive repertoires, especially CD8, and these larger clonotypes were possibly memory cells re-expressing CD45RA. In both CD4 and CD8 cells, a rise in Gini index and a fall in Shannon and inverse Simpson diversity were observed from naive through CM, EM and EMRA.

Sequencing used naive CD4+ T cells from blood. Per the publication, the cell subset or site label means: naive T cells, CD45RA high CD27+. This sequence originates from a human donor in good health.

The CDR3 protein: CSAIPHHRVDNSPLHF. The nucleotides are TGCAGTGCTATCCCCCATCACAGGGTGGATAATTCACCCCTCCACTTT. In this chain, TRBV20-1 is recombined with TRBJ1-6; TRBD1 is possibly the D segment (6 matching bases). Reading from cysteine to phenylalanine, the CDR3 counts 16 amino acids. Kept here is only the CDR3 DNA, which spans 48 bases and is read in frame from base 1. Deletion took 4 bases off V and 5 bases off J, with a span of 18 bases between the germline ends. From a lookup of the germline V gene (reference sequence), CDR1 and CDR2 are DFQATT and SNEGSKA.